The rows below give T cell receptor beta chains drawn from one sample of a study of T cell responses to AZD1222 COVID-19 vaccine. TCRdb's copy holds only in-frame clones and misses some; the assay was immunoSEQ multiplex PCR. The sample includes 140,000 or so clones, roughly 88% of them seen just once. The sequences come from peripheral blood, collected on day 0 of AZD1222 vaccination. The receptors come from an adult in good health. CDR3s include the opening cysteine and the closing phenylalanine or tryptophan. Fields, in order: D gene, V gene, clone size, J gene, CDR3 protein, CDR3 DNA. The D gene is left open where the match is weak. The size field is filled for only some rows; it gives once, few, many or a size class.

D: .
V: TRBV6-1
size: .
J: TRBJ1-5
CDR3: CASSDKNSNQPQHF
DNA: TGTGCCAGCAGTGATAAAAATAGCAATCAGCCCCAGCATTTT

D: .
V: TRBV28
size: .
J: TRBJ2-7
CDR3: CASRGGWGAAALYEQYF
DNA: TGTGCCAGCAGGGGAGGGTGGGGGGCAGCGGCCCTGTACGAGCAGTACTTC

D: .
V: TRBV27
size: once
J: TRBJ2-3
CDR3: CASSSITDRHSTDTQYF
DNA: TGTGCCAGCAGTTCCATAACCGACAGGCATAGCACAGATACGCAGTATTTT

D: .
V: TRBV9
size: few
J: TRBJ1-3
CDR3: CASSARPEGTIYF
DNA: TGTGCCAGCAGCGCCAGACCGGAGGGCACCATATATTTT

D: TRBD1
V: TRBV7-2
size: .
J: TRBJ2-6
CDR3: CASSRPGQQISGANVLTF
DNA: TGTGCCAGCAGCCGTCCGGGACAGCAAATCTCTGGGGCCAACGTCCTGACTTTC

D: .
V: TRBV6-5
size: once
J: TRBJ1-4
CDR3: CASSPGFANEKLFF
DNA: TGTGCCAGCAGTCCAGGGTTCGCTAATGAAAAACTGTTTTTT

D: TRBD2
V: TRBV5-1
size: .
J: TRBJ2-3
CDR3: CASSPPTSDSTDTQYF
DNA: TGCGCCAGCAGCCCACCGACTAGCGATAGCACAGATACGCAGTATTTT

D: .
V: TRBV7-2
size: .
J: TRBJ1-2
CDR3: CASSLQSDRSGYTF
DNA: TGTGCCAGCAGCTTACAGAGCGACAGGTCTGGCTACACCTTC

D: .
V: TRBV19
size: .
J: TRBJ2-7
CDR3: CASRQGGEQYF
DNA: TGTGCCAGTAGGCAGGGAGGCGAGCAGTACTTC

D: TRBD2
V: TRBV28
size: .
J: TRBJ2-3
CDR3: CASSLRRGITDTQYF
DNA: TGTGCCAGCAGTTTAAGGCGGGGGATCACAGATACGCAGTATTTT

D: TRBD1
V: TRBV4-1
size: .
J: TRBJ1-5
CDR3: CASSQEQGAWQPQHF
DNA: TGCGCCAGCAGCCAAGAACAGGGGGCATGGCAGCCCCAGCATTTT

D: .
V: TRBV9
size: .
J: TRBJ1-5
CDR3: CASSVDRDGNQPQHF
DNA: TGTGCCAGCAGCGTAGACAGGGATGGCAATCAGCCCCAGCATTTT

D: .
V: TRBV6-2/TRBV6-3
size: .
J: TRBJ1-2
CDR3: CASSYPTPGQGYTF
DNA: TGTGCCAGCAGTTACCCGACGCCGGGGCAAGGCTACACCTTC

D: TRBD2
V: TRBV4-2
size: .
J: TRBJ2-1
CDR3: CASSRLADSYNEQFF
DNA: TGTGCCAGCAGCCGACTAGCGGACTCCTACAATGAGCAGTTCTTC

D: TRBD2
V: TRBV30
size: .
J: TRBJ2-7
CDR3: CAWSVLTSGNYEQYF
DNA: TGTGCCTGGAGTGTGCTTACTAGCGGAAACTACGAGCAGTACTTC

D: .
V: TRBV7-2
size: .
J: TRBJ1-4
CDR3: CASSLYTDEKLFF
DNA: TGTGCCAGCAGCTTGTACACCGATGAAAAACTGTTTTTT

D: .
V: TRBV19
size: .
J: TRBJ2-1
CDR3: CASSIILTDEQFF
DNA: TGTGCCAGTAGTATAATACTCACTGATGAGCAGTTCTTC